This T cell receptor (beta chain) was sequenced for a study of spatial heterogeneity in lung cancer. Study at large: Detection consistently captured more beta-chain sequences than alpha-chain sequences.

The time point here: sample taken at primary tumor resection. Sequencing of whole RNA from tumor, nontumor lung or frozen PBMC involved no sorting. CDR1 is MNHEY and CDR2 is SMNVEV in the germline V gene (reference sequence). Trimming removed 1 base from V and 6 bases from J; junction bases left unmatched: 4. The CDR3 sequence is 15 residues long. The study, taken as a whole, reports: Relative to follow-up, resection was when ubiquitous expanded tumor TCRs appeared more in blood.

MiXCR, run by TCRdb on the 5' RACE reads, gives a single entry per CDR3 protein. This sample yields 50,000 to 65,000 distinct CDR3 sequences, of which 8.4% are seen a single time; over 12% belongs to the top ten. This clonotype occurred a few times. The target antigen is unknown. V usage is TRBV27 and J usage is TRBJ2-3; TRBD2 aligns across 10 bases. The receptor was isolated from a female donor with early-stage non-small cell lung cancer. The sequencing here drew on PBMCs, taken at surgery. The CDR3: CASSLWGTSDDTQYF. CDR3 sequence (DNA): TGTGCCAGCAGTTTATGGGGGACTAGCGACGATACGCAGTATTTT.